This T cell receptor (beta chain) is from a study of T cells in Graves' hyperthyroidism and ophthalmopathy. Study overall: Pretreatment peripheral blood was obtained at initial diagnosis.

The table lists this clonotype with many counts. The junction departs from germline at one end; a sequencing error may be responsible. Amplification of TCR beta CDR3 regions was performed using RNA transcripts as template. First-round RT-PCR of the TCR CDR3 relied on the HTBI primer set. MiXCR, run by TCRdb on the multiplex PCR reads, gives a single entry per CDR3 protein. The repertoire has roughly 700,000 distinct CDR3 sequences, under 45% of them found once; the top ten carry around 30%. Germline V lookup: CDR1 SGHTS, CDR2 YDEGEE. The length of the CDR3 is 11 residues. Sequencing was carried out using blood. The receptor comes from a middle-aged woman with Graves' hyperthyroidism. The chain combines TRBV5-8 with TRBJ1-1, with TRBD1 matching over 9 bases. This chain's CDR3 is CASVRDRVTHF. DNA of the CDR3: TGTGCCAGCGTAAGGGACAGGGTCACACACTTT.